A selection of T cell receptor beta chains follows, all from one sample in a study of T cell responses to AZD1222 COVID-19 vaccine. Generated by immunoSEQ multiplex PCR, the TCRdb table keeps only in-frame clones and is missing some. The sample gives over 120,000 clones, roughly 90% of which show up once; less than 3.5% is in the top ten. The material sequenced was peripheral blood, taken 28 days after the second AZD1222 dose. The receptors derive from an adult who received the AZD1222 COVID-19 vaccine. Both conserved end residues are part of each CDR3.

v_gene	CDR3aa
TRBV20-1	CRATSGHEQYF
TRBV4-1	CASSQAGQGIGEKLFF
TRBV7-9	CASSWDRNTEAFF
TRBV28	CASSTGVGGYTF
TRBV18	CASSAGLAGGRDEQFF
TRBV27	CASSLSDRPRETQYF
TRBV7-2	CASSLEAFSGNTIYF
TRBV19	CASSIQISDEQFF
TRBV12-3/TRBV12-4	CASSRQGAYEQYF
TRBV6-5	CASSLDRARMKQYF
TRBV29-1	CSVNKGTGELFF
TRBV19	CASSIGLPLRGTDTQYF
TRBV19	CASSQIGTVGEKLFF
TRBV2	CASSEQGATDTQYF
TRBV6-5	CASRAPGQYNSPLHF
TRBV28	CASSPINQPQHF
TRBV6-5	CASPRDSNYGYTF
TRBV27	CASSLRQGGNTEAFF
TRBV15	CATSRADSEQFF
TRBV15	CATSLHSGTGAEKLFF
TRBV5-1	CASSPEGQNQPQHF
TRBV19	CASSIGQGEKLFF
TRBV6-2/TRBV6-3	CASSYPQRDSPLHF
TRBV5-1	CASSLGWGRTSGSSTDTQYF
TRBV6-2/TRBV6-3	CASSYLAGRVSTDTQYF
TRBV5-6	CASTSGTGSYEQYF